Listed below are T cell receptor beta chains from one sample, sequenced in a study of memory CD4+ T cells and cytomegalovirus serostatus. Some clones are missing from TCRdb's copy, which holds only in-frame ones; the method was immunoSEQ multiplex PCR. The sample lists about 62,000 clones, roughly three quarters occurring once. The source material was memory CD4+ T cells from blood. The receptors here all came from an adult in good health and CMV-seropositive. The CDR3 runs from the conserved cysteine through the conserved F or W. D genes are given only for firm matches. Clone sizes are given selectively: once, few, many, or a class where the clone is expanded.

V gene	D gene	clone size	J gene	CDR3 DNA	CDR3 protein
TRBV4-3	TRBD2	-	TRBJ2-3	TGCGCCAGCAGCATGCGGGAGAGGACAGATACGCAGTATTTT	CASSMRERTDTQYF
TRBV7-3	TRBD2	once	TRBJ2-5	TGTGCCAGCAGCTTAGGTGACGGGGGGGCCAGGGAGACCCAGTACTTC	CASSLGDGGARETQYF
TRBV11-2	-	few	TRBJ1-1	TGTGCCAGCAGCTCGCAAGGGACTTGGGGGTGGAGGGACACTGAAGCTTTCTTT	CASSSQGTWGWRDTEAFF
TRBV7-8	TRBD2	few	TRBJ2-7	TGTGCCAGCAGCCCTAGGACCGGGACTAGCGGGAGGGGGGAGCAGTACTTC	CASSPRTGTSGRGEQYF
TRBV19	TRBD2	-	TRBJ2-3	TGTGCCAGCAGGGTCCCGGGACTAGCGGGAGGGCCCGCCGCAGATACGCAGTATTTT	CASRVPGLAGGPAADTQYF
TRBV29-1	TRBD1	once	TRBJ1-4	TGCAGCGTTGAAAAGGGGGCAGGTCTGTTTTTT	CSVEKGAGLFF
TRBV18	-	-	TRBJ1-4	TGTGCCAGCTCAGAGGGACAAACTAATGAAAAACTGTTTTTT	CASSEGQTNEKLFF
TRBV6-1	-	-	TRBJ1-4	TGTGCCAGCAGTCGGCAAGAGAATGAAAAACTGTTTTTT	CASSRQENEKLFF
TRBV6-5	-	-	TRBJ2-7	TGTGCCAGCCGCTACGGGACTTACGAGCAGTACTTC	CASRYGTYEQYF
TRBV7-3	TRBD2	-	TRBJ2-3	TGTGCCAGCAGCTTACAGGGACTAGGCACTAGCACAGATACGCAGTATTTT	CASSLQGLGTSTDTQYF
TRBV6-5	-	-	TRBJ1-6	TGTGCCAGCAGCCTCTCCCGGGACCGTAATTCACCCCTCCACTTT	CASSLSRDRNSPLHF
TRBV7-2	TRBD2	-	TRBJ2-7	TGTGCCAGCAGCCCGGGACTAGCGGGAGGGCCCGAGCAGTACTTC	CASSPGLAGGPEQYF
TRBV10-2	-	-	TRBJ1-1	TGCGCCAGCAGTGAGTCGGGGGGGGCTTCGAACACTGAAGCTTTCTTT	CASSESGGASNTEAFF
TRBV5-1	-	-	TRBJ2-2	TGCGCCAGCAGCCCAAGACCTCCCACGGAGGCCGGGGAGCTGTTTTTT	CASSPRPPTEAGELFF
TRBV28	-	-	TRBJ1-5	TGTGCCAGCAGTTTCACTTCAGGGTACAATCAGCCCCAGCATTTT	CASSFTSGYNQPQHF
TRBV2	-	-	TRBJ1-6	TGTGCCAGCACCTTCACCGGGATAAATAATTCACCCCTCCACTTT	CASTFTGINNSPLHF
TRBV30	-	once	TRBJ1-4	TGTGCCTGGGGGGGGAGTTTCGGTGAAAAACTGTTTTTT	CAWGGSFGEKLFF
TRBV19	-	-	TRBJ1-4	TGTGCCAGTAGTATATACAGGACAGTGGGAAATGAAAAACTGTTTTTT	CASSIYRTVGNEKLFF
TRBV4-2	-	-	TRBJ1-4	TGTGCCAGCAGCCAAGATCTCCAGGGGGAAAAACTGTTTTTT	CASSQDLQGEKLFF
TRBV10-3	TRBD1	-	TRBJ2-7	TGTGCCATCAGTACTTCCGGGACAGGGGGCTCGGAGCAGTACTTC	CAISTSGTGGSEQYF
TRBV28	TRBD1	-	TRBJ1-2	TGTGCCAGCAGTTTGACAGGGGGCTGGGATGGCTACACCTTC	CASSLTGGWDGYTF
TRBV4-1	TRBD2	-	TRBJ2-2	TGCGCCAGCAGCCAAGGACTAGCGGGTTTCACCGGGGAGCTGTTTTTT	CASSQGLAGFTGELFF
TRBV2	-	-	TRBJ1-4	TGTGCCAGCAGTGACCGGGACGGGGGTGAAAAACTGTTTTTT	CASSDRDGGEKLFF
TRBV14	TRBD2	-	TRBJ2-3	TGTGCCAGCAGCCTCGGACTAGCGGGGGGGATTAGCACAGATACGCAGTATTTT	CASSLGLAGGISTDTQYF
TRBV29-1	TRBD1	-	TRBJ1-2	TGCAGCGTTGAATCAGGGGGCGGCTATGGCTACACCTTC	CSVESGGGYGYTF
TRBV19	TRBD1	-	TRBJ2-5	TGTGCCAGTAGTAGGGACAGGGGAGAACGGACCCAGTACTTC	CASSRDRGERTQYF
TRBV11-2	TRBD2	-	TRBJ2-7	TGTGCCAGCAGGGGACTAGCGGGAGGTAGGGAGCAGTACTTC	CASRGLAGGREQYF
TRBV5-1	-	-	TRBJ2-5	TGCGCCAGCAGCTCCTCCGCAAACAGGGAGGAGACCCAGTACTTC	CASSSSANREETQYF
TRBV5-1	-	-	TRBJ2-1	TGCGCCAGCAGCTCGCAGGGTAATGAGCAGTTCTTC	CASSSQGNEQFF
TRBV19	TRBD1	-	TRBJ2-5	TGTGCCAGTAGTTCCCTGTCGGGGTGGACAGGCAAGCAAGAGACCCAGTACTTC	CASSSLSGWTGKQETQYF
TRBV18	-	-	TRBJ2-7	TGTGCCAGCTCCCTCGGGACGGTCCGAACCTACGAGCAGTACTTC	CASSLGTVRTYEQYF
TRBV5-4	TRBD1	-	TRBJ1-2	TGTGCCAGCAGCTCCACTACAGGGGGCGACTATGGCTACACCTTC	CASSSTTGGDYGYTF
TRBV4-1	-	-	TRBJ2-1	TGCGCCAGCAGCCACGGACCCACTTACTCCGCATCCTCCAATGAGCAGTTCTTC	CASSHGPTYSASSNEQFF
TRBV6-1	-	-	TRBJ1-2	TGTGCCAGCAGCCCCGGGAGGATCTATGGCTACACCTTC	CASSPGRIYGYTF
TRBV30	-	-	TRBJ1-2	TGTGCCTGGACCCTATCCCTTACAGCGAACTATGGCTACACCTTC	CAWTLSLTANYGYTF
TRBV11-2	-	-	TRBJ2-5	TGTGCCAGCAGCTTAGCGGGCCAGCCGTTGGAGACCCAGTACTTC	CASSLAGQPLETQYF
TRBV20-1	-	-	TRBJ1-2	TGCAGTGCTAAGAACAGCTATGGCTACACCTTC	CSAKNSYGYTF
TRBV7-3	-	-	TRBJ2-2	TGTGCCAGCAGCTTATGGAACACCGGGGAGCTGTTTTTT	CASSLWNTGELFF
TRBV9	-	-	TRBJ1-2	TGTGCCAGCAGCGTAGACCTGGACCGCCGTGGCTACACCTTC	CASSVDLDRRGYTF
TRBV29-1	-	-	TRBJ1-1	TGCAGCGTTGAATCGGGGACTGAAGCTTTCTTT	CSVESGTEAFF
TRBV5-1	TRBD1	-	TRBJ2-3	TGCGCCAGCAGCTTGGAAGACAGGGATACAGATACGCAGTATTTT	CASSLEDRDTDTQYF
TRBV5-6	-	-	TRBJ1-2	TGTGCCAGCAGCTTCTTCTCCCATGGCTACACCTTC	CASSFFSHGYTF
TRBV7-9	-	-	TRBJ2-2	TGTGCCAGCAGCCCGGGACACTGGGGGAAGAACACCGGGGAGCTGTTTTTT	CASSPGHWGKNTGELFF
TRBV2	-	once	TRBJ1-2	TGTGCCAGCAGTGAAATCTTAGGGTCGTATGGCTACACCTTC	CASSEILGSYGYTF
TRBV6-1	TRBD1	-	TRBJ1-1	TGTGCCACCGACAGGGATAACACTGAAGCTTTCTTT	CATDRDNTEAFF